Reported below is one T cell receptor beta chain. This sample was taken from a study of blood T cell repertoires in COVID-19. TCRdb's copy holds only in-frame clones and misses some; the assay was immunoSEQ multiplex PCR. The table lists about 180,000 clones, about four fifths of them singletons, with 6.5% to 8.5% in the top ten. Trimming stripped 2 bases from V and 1 base from J, with 12 bases between. Germline loops: CDR1 SGHTA, CDR2 FQGNSA. The CDR3 is 15 amino acids. Sample: peripheral blood. This receptor was taken from an older woman with COVID-19, enrolled during active disease. The chain carries TRBV7-2 and TRBJ2-7, with no clear D. In DNA form, the CDR3 reads TGTGCCAGCAGCTTAACCCCCCTTAGTTCCTACGAGCAGTACTTC. Translated, it gives CASSLTPLSSYEQYF.